The T cell receptor (beta chain) described here comes from a study of cytomegalovirus exposure and HLA in healthy donors. The study ran its PCR with 60 Vbeta and 13 Jbeta primers. TCRdb keeps only in-frame clones here, not all; method: immunoSEQ multiplex PCR. This table holds approximately 130,000 clones, roughly 71% found once. Sequencing was performed on PBMCs. The clonotype comes from a woman aged 40-49 years in good health and CMV-seronegative.

The CDR3 DNA sequence: TGCGCCAGCAGCTTGATGAGCGGCACAGATACGCAGTATTTT. It translates to CASSLMSGTDTQYF. This sequence joins TRBV5-1 and TRBJ2-3; no firm D call. The CDR3 has 14 amino acids. Trimming removed 1 base at V and 1 base at J, with 7 bases between. Germline assignment: CDR1 SGHRS and CDR2 YFSETQ.